One sample yielded the 20 T cell receptor beta chains listed below, sequenced in a study of T cell repertoires in cytomegalovirus infection. TCRdb used MiXCR to reprocess the reads, holding one entry per CDR3 protein. This table has almost 500,000 distinct CDR3 sequences, about 11% appearing once. Sequencing input: PBMCs. The receptor source for this set is a human donor in good health (CMV status not recorded). Some clones in this sample may be carry-over from other donors' samples.

This clonotype was detected a few times. The V call is TRBV20-1, the J call TRBJ2-3; 9 bases are a match to TRBD2. J was trimmed by 2 bases and V by 0 bases; bases with no gene match: 12. The CDR3 is 18 amino acids. Germline V gene lookup returns CDR1 DFQATT and CDR2 SNEGSKA (reference sequence). The CDR3 is CSARDPTRGREYTDTQYF. In DNA, the CDR3 is TGCAGTGCTAGAGATCCCACTCGCGGGAGGGAGTACACAGATACGCAGTATTTT.

This clonotype appeared a few times. The V and J genes are TRBV3-1 and TRBJ2-7, with TRBD1 matching over 8 bases. The ends lost 8 bases at V and 4 bases at J; junction bases unmatched: 4. Germline CDR1 LGHDT, CDR2 YNNKEL (reference sequence). The CDR3 is 12 residues long. CDR3 sequence: CASGTGDYEQYF. CDR3 nucleotide sequence: TGTGCCAGCGGGACAGGAGATTACGAGCAGTACTTC.

This clonotype was observed at least ten times. This chain connects TRBV7-8 to TRBJ1-3; 8 bases line up with TRBD1. CDR1 and CDR2 (germline): SGHVS, FQNEAQ. After removal of 2 bases from V and 3 bases from J, the junction contained 9 bases not matched to a gene. This CDR3 is built from 17 residues. The CDR3, as DNA: TGTGCCAGCAGCTTACTCCGGACAGGGATTAATGGAAACACCATATATTTT. Its translation is CASSLLRTGINGNTIYF.

This clonotype was seen repeatedly, ten times or more. This chain links TRBV20-1 with TRBJ2-1; 7 bases line up with TRBD2. The CDR3 consists of 15 residues. V dropped 6 bases and J dropped 12; count of bases not matched to a gene: 20. Per the germline V gene, CDR1 is DFQATT and CDR2 is SNEGSKA (reference sequence). The CDR3, as DNA: TGCAGTGCCGGGTGGGGACGGGGGGACCCAATAGGGCAGTTCTTC. Protein: CSAGWGRGDPIGQFF.

This clonotype was counted at least ten times. The rearrangement links TRBV20-1 to TRBJ2-4, with D perhaps being TRBD1 or TRBD2 (5 bases each). The CDR3 covers 13 residues. Germline CDR1 DFQATT, CDR2 SNEGSKA (reference sequence). V was cut by 8 bases and J by 3 bases, with 14 bases left in between. CDR3 sequence (DNA): TGCAGTCCCTTCAGGGACGACAAAAACATTCAGTACTTC. Translation: CSPFRDDKNIQYF.

At least ten counts were recorded for this clonotype. This rearrangement joins TRBV12-3 or TRBV12-4 to TRBJ1-5; the D is unclear. Trimming removed 3 bases at V and 11 bases at J, with 14 bases between. There are 13 residues in the CDR3. CDR3 nucleotides: TGTGCCAGCAGTTTCGAGGGTCTCGTGGCCCAGCATTTT. It yields the protein CASSFEGLVAQHF.

Many counts were recorded for this clonotype. The V gene is TRBV7-2, the J gene TRBJ2-1; D could derive from TRBD1 or TRBD2 (5 bases each). Germline CDR1 is SGHTA and CDR2 is FQGNSA. V dropped 6 bases and J dropped 9 bases, with 15 bases sitting between them. CDR3 length equals 13 residues. CDR3 in amino acids: CASSSPGPSEQFF. The CDR3 DNA reads as TGTGCCAGCAGTTCGCCGGGACCTAGTGAGCAGTTCTTC.

The gene calls are TRBV5-1 and TRBJ1-1; 12 bases agree with TRBD1. Germline trimming cut 4 bases from V and 6 bases from J; bases unmatched to any gene: 7. Germline assignment: CDR1 SGHRS and CDR2 YFSETQ. This CDR3 comprises 15 residues. CDR3 protein: CASSPGQGARAEAFF. As DNA, the CDR3 is TGCGCCAGCAGCCCGGGACAGGGGGCTAGGGCTGAAGCTTTCTTT.

This rearrangement joins TRBV2 to TRBJ1-1; the match to TRBD1 covers 7 bases. Germline CDR1 is SNHLY and CDR2 is FYNNEI. V lost 8 bases to trimming and J lost 6 bases; unmatched junction nucleotides: 24. The CDR3 extends over 18 amino acids. The CDR3: CASPLRGLGTGDWAEAFF. CDR3 in DNA: TGTGCCAGCCCTTTAAGGGGGCTCGGTACTGGGGATTGGGCTGAAGCTTTCTTT.

V is TRBV2 and J is TRBJ2-1; D ambiguous. This CDR3 comprises 10 residues. V gave up 6 bases and J gave up 12 bases, with 9 bases separating them. CDR1 SNHLY and CDR2 FYNNEI come from the germline V gene. The CDR3 sequence is CASSGTAQFF. CDR3 in DNA: TGTGCCAGCAGCGGCACGGCGCAGTTCTTC.

This chain uses TRBV19 with TRBJ1-1; 10 nucleotides align to TRBD1. From germline, CDR1 is LNHDA and CDR2 SQIVND (reference sequence). The V and J ends lost 9 bases and 1 base, in that order; junction bases with no gene match: 8. This CDR3 region has 15 residues. CDR3 in DNA: TGTGCCAGCCAAGACAGGGGGCTGAAGAACACTGAAGCTTTCTTT. Amino acids: CASQDRGLKNTEAFF.

The sample holds a few counts of this clonotype. This sequence joins TRBV2 and TRBJ1-1, with TRBD1 as a possible D gene (6 bases). Germline assignment: CDR1 SNHLY and CDR2 FYNNEI. The germline V and J ends were trimmed by 7 bases and 7 bases, with 13 bases remaining between them. The CDR3 is made up of 12 amino acids. CDR3 protein: CASITGWGEAFF. The CDR3 DNA follows: TGTGCCAGCATTACAGGGTGGGGTGAAGCTTTCTTT.

This clonotype was observed at least ten times. The chain is built from TRBV28 and TRBJ2-5, with D perhaps given as TRBD1 or TRBD2 (5 bases each). The CDR3 consists of 16 residues. Germline CDR1 reads MDHEN; CDR2 reads SYDVKM. Trimming stripped 7 bases from V and 5 bases from J, with 23 bases between. This CDR3 is CASNLAGRPAAETQYF. The CDR3 region has the DNA TGTGCCAGCAACCTCGCAGGGAGACCCGCGGCGGAGACCCAGTACTTC.

This chain joins TRBV20-1 and TRBJ2-2, with a tentative D call TRBD2 (6 bases). The CDR3 runs 16 residues. Trimming took off 1 base at V and 3 bases at J, with 15 bases between the two ends. CDR1 DFQATT and CDR2 SNEGSKA come from the germline V gene (reference sequence). Here the CDR3 DNA reads TGCAGTGCTAGAGTATTTGGGACTTCTGACACCGGGGAGCTGTTTTTT. Protein: CSARVFGTSDTGELFF.

In this sample, this clonotype turned up many times. The chain couples TRBV6-5 to TRBJ1-1; a weak D match, TRBD1 (5 bases). The CDR3 length is 12 residues. Deletions cut 10 bases from V and 10 bases from J, with 19 bases between. Per germline, CDR1 MNHEY and CDR2 SVGAGI. The CDR3 nucleotides read TGTGCCACCTCGGGTGGGGCCCCTGCAGCTTTCTTT. Translation: CATSGGAPAAFF.

The rearrangement joins TRBV5-1 to TRBJ2-7; 8 bases map to TRBD2. There are 16 residues in the CDR3. From germline, CDR1 is SGHRS and CDR2 YFSETQ. With V trimmed by 7 bases and J by 2 bases, 14 bases remained unmatched. The CDR3 coding sequence is TGCGCCAGCCAACCCGGAGCGGGGGCCCTCCCCTACGAGCAGTACTTC. Amino acids: CASQPGAGALPYEQYF.

This chain uses TRBV20-1 with TRBJ1-3; D may be TRBD1 (6 bases). Germline CDR1 and CDR2: DFQATT and SNEGSKA (reference sequence). There are 14 residues in the CDR3. V gave up 4 bases and J gave up 3 bases, with 13 bases separating them. The CDR3 here is CSATRGQIGNTIYF. The DNA for the CDR3 is TGCAGTGCTACACGTGGACAGATTGGAAACACCATATATTTT.

This clonotype has a count of ten or more. The gene calls are TRBV7-9 and TRBJ1-3; 7 nucleotides line up with TRBD1. Germline V gene sequence: CDR1 SEHNR, CDR2 FQNEAQ (reference sequence). CDR3 size: 17 residues. With 10 bases clipped from V and 0 bases from J, the junction kept 15 bases outside the gene matches. The CDR3 DNA sequence: TGTGCCACAGACTATGAACAGGGGCGCAGCTCTGGAAACACCATATATTTT. This gives the protein CATDYEQGRSSGNTIYF.

This clonotype was counted only a few times. V is TRBV30 and J is TRBJ1-2, with 11 nucleotides matching TRBD1. Trimming removed 2 bases from V and 3 bases from J; junction bases left unmatched: 8. Germline assignment: CDR1 GTSNPN and CDR2 SVGIG (reference sequence). The CDR3 contains 16 residues. The CDR3 sequence: CAWSPTGDRGDYGYTF. The CDR3 DNA follows: TGTGCCTGGAGTCCGACGGGGGACAGGGGGGACTATGGCTACACCTTC.

This clonotype was seen ten or more times. V gene TRBV7-2 combines with J gene TRBJ2-1; 9 bases fit TRBD1. CDR1 is SGHTA, CDR2 FQGNSA, per germline. V lost 7 bases and J lost 6; bases outside the gene matches: 7. The CDR3 runs to 14 residues. The CDR3 sequence is CASTRDRASNEQFF. CDR3 coding DNA: TGTGCCAGCACCCGGGACAGGGCTTCCAATGAGCAGTTCTTC.